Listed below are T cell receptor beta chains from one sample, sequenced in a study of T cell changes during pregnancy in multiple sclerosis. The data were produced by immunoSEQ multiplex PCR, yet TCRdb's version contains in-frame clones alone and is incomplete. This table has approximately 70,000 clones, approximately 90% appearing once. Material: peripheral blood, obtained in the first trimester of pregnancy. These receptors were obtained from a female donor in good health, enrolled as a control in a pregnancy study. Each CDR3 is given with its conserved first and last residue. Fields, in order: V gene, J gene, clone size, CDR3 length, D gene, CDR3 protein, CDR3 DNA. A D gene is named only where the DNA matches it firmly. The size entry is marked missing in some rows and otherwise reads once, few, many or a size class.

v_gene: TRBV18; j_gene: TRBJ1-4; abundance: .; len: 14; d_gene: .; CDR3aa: CASSPFGANEKLFF; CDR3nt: TGTGCCAGCTCACCATTTGGAGCGAATGAAAAACTGTTTTTT
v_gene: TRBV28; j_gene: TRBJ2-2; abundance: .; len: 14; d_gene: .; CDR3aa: CASSFGGQGGELFF; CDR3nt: TGTGCCAGCAGTTTCGGAGGGCAGGGCGGGGAGCTGTTTTTT
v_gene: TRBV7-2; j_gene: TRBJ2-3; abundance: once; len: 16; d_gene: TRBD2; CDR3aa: CASQGLAGVRWDTQYF; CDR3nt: TGTGCCAGCCAAGGACTAGCGGGAGTTAGGTGGGATACGCAGTATTTT
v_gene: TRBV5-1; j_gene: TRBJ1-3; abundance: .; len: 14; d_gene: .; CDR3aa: CASSGTETGNTIYF; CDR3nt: TGCGCCAGCAGCGGGACTGAAACTGGAAACACCATATATTTT
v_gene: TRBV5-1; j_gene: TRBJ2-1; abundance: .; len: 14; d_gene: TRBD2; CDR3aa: CASSSSGGYNEQFF; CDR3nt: TGCGCCAGCAGCTCCAGCGGGGGATACAATGAGCAGTTCTTC
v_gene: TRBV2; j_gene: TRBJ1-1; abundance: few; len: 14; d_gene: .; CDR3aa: CASSEDTTNTEAFF; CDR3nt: TGTGCCAGCAGCGAGGACACAACCAACACTGAAGCTTTCTTT
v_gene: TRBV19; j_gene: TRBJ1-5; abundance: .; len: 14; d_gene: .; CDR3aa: CASTLGTVNQPQHF; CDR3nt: TGTGCCAGTACCCTCGGTACAGTAAATCAGCCCCAGCATTTT
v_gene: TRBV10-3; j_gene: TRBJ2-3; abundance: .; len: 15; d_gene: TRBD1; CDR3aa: CAISEDRVVGDTQYF; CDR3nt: TGTGCCATCAGCGAGGACAGGGTGGTTGGTGATACGCAGTATTTT
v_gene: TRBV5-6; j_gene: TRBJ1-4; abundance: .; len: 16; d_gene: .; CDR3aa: CASSSIQGSTNEKLFF; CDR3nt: TGTGCCAGCAGCTCCATACAGGGCTCCACTAATGAAAAACTGTTTTTT
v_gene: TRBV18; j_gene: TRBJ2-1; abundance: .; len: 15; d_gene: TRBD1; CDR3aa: CASSQRQGAFNEQFF; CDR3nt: TGTGCCAGCTCGCAAAGACAGGGGGCTTTCAATGAGCAGTTCTTC